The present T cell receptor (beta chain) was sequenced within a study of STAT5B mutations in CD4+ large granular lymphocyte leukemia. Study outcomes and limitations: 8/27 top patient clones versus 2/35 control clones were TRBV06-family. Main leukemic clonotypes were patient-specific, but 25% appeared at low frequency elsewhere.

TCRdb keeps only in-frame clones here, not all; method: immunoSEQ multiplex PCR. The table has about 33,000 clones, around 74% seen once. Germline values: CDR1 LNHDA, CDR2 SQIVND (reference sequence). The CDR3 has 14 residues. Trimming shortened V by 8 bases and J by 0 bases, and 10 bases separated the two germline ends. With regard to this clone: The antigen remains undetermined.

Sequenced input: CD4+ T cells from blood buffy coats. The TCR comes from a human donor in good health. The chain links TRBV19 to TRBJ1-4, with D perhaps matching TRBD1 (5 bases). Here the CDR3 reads CASRQKTTNEKLFF. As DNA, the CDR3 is TGTGCCAGTCGACAGAAGACAACTAATGAAAAACTGTTTTTT.